A selection of T cell receptor beta chains follows, all from one sample in a study of shared clonotypes between healthy human individuals. Sequencing used immunoSEQ multiplex PCR; TCRdb keeps in-frame clones, though not all of them. The data show around 550,000 clones, roughly 95% seen once. Sequencing input: naive CD8+ T cells sorted from blood. The receptors derive from a woman in her 30s in good health. Both conserved end residues are part of each CDR3. Each record gives: V gene, D gene, J gene, clone size, CDR3 protein, CDR3 DNA. A D gene is named only where the DNA matches it firmly. Clone size is not always given. Where it is, it says once, few, many or a class for expanded clones.

v_gene: TRBV5-1; d_gene: TRBD2; j_gene: TRBJ2-7; abundance: NA; CDR3aa: CASSPTPSGMYYEQYF; CDR3nt: TGCGCCAGCAGCCCGACCCCTAGCGGGATGTACTACGAGCAGTACTTC
v_gene: TRBV29-1; d_gene: TRBD2; j_gene: TRBJ2-7; abundance: NA; CDR3aa: CSVEVGVGLAATTYEQYF; CDR3nt: TGCAGCGTTGAAGTAGGGGTGGGTCTAGCGGCCACCACCTACGAGCAGTACTTC
v_gene: TRBV14; d_gene: TRBD1; j_gene: TRBJ2-3; abundance: NA; CDR3aa: CASSHRQGRLTDTQYF; CDR3nt: TGTGCCAGCAGCCACCGACAGGGAAGACTCACAGATACGCAGTATTTT
v_gene: TRBV2; d_gene: TRBD1; j_gene: TRBJ2-2; abundance: NA; CDR3aa: CASSAGQVLTGELFF; CDR3nt: TGTGCCAGCAGCGCGGGACAGGTCCTCACCGGGGAGCTGTTTTTT
v_gene: TRBV7-9; d_gene: TRBD1; j_gene: TRBJ2-6; abundance: NA; CDR3aa: CASTPPEGARSGANVLTF; CDR3nt: TGTGCCAGCACCCCGCCTGAGGGGGCCAGGTCTGGGGCCAACGTCCTGACTTTC
v_gene: TRBV19; d_gene: TRBD2; j_gene: TRBJ2-5; abundance: NA; CDR3aa: CASSIDGTSGGVLQETQYF; CDR3nt: TGTGCCAGTAGTATAGACGGGACTAGCGGAGGCGTGCTTCAAGAGACCCAGTACTTC
v_gene: TRBV15; d_gene: TRBD2; j_gene: TRBJ2-1; abundance: NA; CDR3aa: CATSARAGTNNEQFF; CDR3nt: TGTGCCACCAGCGCCCGAGCCGGGACTAATAATGAGCAGTTCTTC
v_gene: TRBV6-5; d_gene: NA; j_gene: TRBJ2-1; abundance: NA; CDR3aa: CASSYSKRSLFF; CDR3nt: TGTGCCAGCAGTTACTCGAAGAGATCCCTGTTCTTC
v_gene: TRBV4-1; d_gene: NA; j_gene: TRBJ2-1; abundance: once; CDR3aa: CASSHYNEQFF; CDR3nt: TGCGCCAGCAGCCACTACAATGAGCAGTTCTTC
v_gene: TRBV30; d_gene: NA; j_gene: TRBJ1-4; abundance: few; CDR3aa: CAWSLGQGTNEKLFF; CDR3nt: TGTGCCTGGAGTCTGGGTCAGGGGACTAATGAAAAACTGTTTTTT
v_gene: TRBV16; d_gene: NA; j_gene: TRBJ2-7; abundance: NA; CDR3aa: CASSPLARASDEQYF; CDR3nt: TGTGCCAGCAGCCCCCTAGCGAGAGCCTCCGACGAGCAGTACTTC
v_gene: TRBV21-1; d_gene: NA; j_gene: TRBJ2-5; abundance: NA; CDR3aa: CASSKASGSGMLQQYF; CDR3nt: TGTGCCAGCAGCAAAGCTTCGGGCAGCGGGATGCTTCAGCAGTACTTC
v_gene: TRBV27; d_gene: TRBD1; j_gene: TRBJ1-6; abundance: NA; CDR3aa: CASRLAGGNNSPLHF; CDR3nt: TGTGCCAGCAGACTTGCAGGGGGCAATAATTCACCCCTCCACTTT
v_gene: TRBV7-9; d_gene: TRBD1; j_gene: TRBJ2-5; abundance: NA; CDR3aa: CASSLTGTEYLTQYF; CDR3nt: TGTGCCAGCAGCCTAACTGGGACAGAATACCTTACCCAGTACTTC
v_gene: TRBV6-1; d_gene: NA; j_gene: TRBJ2-1; abundance: NA; CDR3aa: CASSEGGPFF; CDR3nt: TGTGCCAGCAGTGAAGGGGGTCCGTTCTTC
v_gene: TRBV5-8; d_gene: NA; j_gene: TRBJ2-1; abundance: NA; CDR3aa: CASGGTGREQFF; CDR3nt: TGTGCCAGCGGCGGTACAGGTCGGGAGCAGTTCTTC
v_gene: TRBV7-9; d_gene: NA; j_gene: TRBJ2-7; abundance: once; CDR3aa: CASSLAQDVFPYEQYF; CDR3nt: TGTGCCAGCAGCTTAGCGCAGGACGTTTTCCCCTACGAGCAGTACTTC
v_gene: TRBV7-9; d_gene: NA; j_gene: TRBJ1-1; abundance: NA; CDR3aa: CASSSGENTEAFF; CDR3nt: TGTGCCAGCAGTTCCGGGGAGAACACTGAAGCTTTCTTT
v_gene: TRBV15; d_gene: NA; j_gene: TRBJ2-1; abundance: NA; CDR3aa: CATTATGNYNEQFF; CDR3nt: TGTGCCACTACTGCAACGGGAAACTACAATGAGCAGTTCTTC
v_gene: TRBV11-2; d_gene: NA; j_gene: TRBJ1-1; abundance: once; CDR3aa: CASSPTAGLNTEAFF; CDR3nt: TGTGCCAGCAGCCCTACCGCGGGACTCAACACTGAAGCTTTCTTT
v_gene: TRBV5-6; d_gene: TRBD1; j_gene: TRBJ1-5; abundance: NA; CDR3aa: CASSFSGDSNNQPQHF; CDR3nt: TGTGCCAGCAGCTTTTCCGGGGACAGCAACAATCAGCCCCAGCATTTT
v_gene: TRBV11-2; d_gene: NA; j_gene: TRBJ2-2; abundance: NA; CDR3aa: CASSLSGLHGGELFF; CDR3nt: TGTGCCAGCAGCTTATCGGGACTGCACGGGGGGGAGCTGTTTTTT
v_gene: TRBV7-3; d_gene: NA; j_gene: TRBJ2-7; abundance: NA; CDR3aa: CASSLTGGNEQYF; CDR3nt: TGTGCCAGCAGCTTAACAGGGGGTAACGAGCAGTACTTC
v_gene: TRBV28; d_gene: NA; j_gene: TRBJ2-7; abundance: NA; CDR3aa: CASRPEGRGYEQYF; CDR3nt: TGTGCCAGCCGGCCTGAGGGCAGGGGCTACGAGCAGTACTTC
v_gene: TRBV4-1; d_gene: NA; j_gene: TRBJ2-1; abundance: NA; CDR3aa: CASSHGTTANNEQFF; CDR3nt: TGCGCCAGCAGCCATGGGACAACGGCTAACAATGAGCAGTTCTTC
v_gene: TRBV5-6; d_gene: TRBD2; j_gene: TRBJ2-7; abundance: NA; CDR3aa: CASTPGWGTNYEQYF; CDR3nt: TGTGCCAGCACCCCCGGGTGGGGGACTAACTACGAGCAGTACTTC
v_gene: TRBV27; d_gene: TRBD1; j_gene: TRBJ2-1; abundance: NA; CDR3aa: CASSTTGINEQFF; CDR3nt: TGTGCCAGCAGTACGACAGGGATCAATGAGCAGTTCTTC
v_gene: TRBV2; d_gene: TRBD2; j_gene: TRBJ2-5; abundance: NA; CDR3aa: CASSYSGRQETQYF; CDR3nt: TGTGCCAGCAGCTATAGCGGGAGACAAGAGACCCAGTACTTC
v_gene: TRBV27; d_gene: TRBD1; j_gene: TRBJ1-1; abundance: NA; CDR3aa: CASSLFGGQNLNTEAFF; CDR3nt: TGTGCCAGCAGTTTATTTGGGGGACAGAACCTGAACACTGAAGCTTTCTTT
v_gene: TRBV6-1; d_gene: NA; j_gene: TRBJ1-1; abundance: NA; CDR3aa: CASSDAVSFLNTEAFF; CDR3nt: TGTGCCAGCAGTGATGCAGTTTCTTTTTTGAACACTGAAGCTTTCTTT
v_gene: TRBV28; d_gene: NA; j_gene: TRBJ1-1; abundance: NA; CDR3aa: CASSDGGNTEAFF; CDR3nt: TGTGCCAGCAGCGATGGGGGAAACACTGAAGCTTTCTTT
v_gene: TRBV2; d_gene: NA; j_gene: TRBJ2-7; abundance: NA; CDR3aa: CASTVSYEQYF; CDR3nt: TGTGCCAGCACAGTTTCCTACGAGCAGTACTTC
v_gene: TRBV28; d_gene: TRBD2; j_gene: TRBJ2-3; abundance: NA; CDR3aa: CASSQIAGQTDTQYF; CDR3nt: TGTGCCAGCAGTCAAATAGCGGGCCAGACTGATACGCAGTATTTT
v_gene: TRBV18; d_gene: NA; j_gene: TRBJ1-4; abundance: NA; CDR3aa: CASSPTSWVEKLFF; CDR3nt: TGTGCCAGCTCACCAACTAGTTGGGTCGAAAAACTGTTTTTT
v_gene: TRBV13; d_gene: NA; j_gene: TRBJ1-6; abundance: NA; CDR3aa: CASSRGGSSSYNSPLHF; CDR3nt: TGTGCCAGCAGCCGAGGGGGTTCGAGCTCCTATAATTCACCCCTCCACTTT
v_gene: TRBV7-2; d_gene: TRBD2; j_gene: TRBJ2-1; abundance: NA; CDR3aa: CASSLGGRDYLYNEQFF; CDR3nt: TGTGCCAGCAGCTTAGGAGGCCGGGACTACCTATACAATGAGCAGTTCTTC
v_gene: TRBV5-4; d_gene: NA; j_gene: TRBJ2-1; abundance: NA; CDR3aa: CASSLINYNEQFF; CDR3nt: TGTGCCAGCAGCTTGATTAATTACAATGAGCAGTTCTTC
v_gene: TRBV5-8; d_gene: TRBD2; j_gene: TRBJ2-3; abundance: NA; CDR3aa: CASSSGLAGEMCTDTQYF; CDR3nt: TGTGCCAGCAGCTCGGGACTAGCGGGAGAAATGTGCACAGATACGCAGTATTTT
v_gene: TRBV29-1; d_gene: TRBD1; j_gene: TRBJ2-6; abundance: once; CDR3aa: CSVEDLADRGTGANVLTF; CDR3nt: TGCAGCGTTGAAGATCTCGCGGACAGGGGGACTGGGGCCAACGTCCTGACTTTC
v_gene: TRBV29-1; d_gene: NA; j_gene: TRBJ2-3; abundance: NA; CDR3aa: CSVDAGQSTDTQYF; CDR3nt: TGCAGCGTTGATGCGGGACAGAGCACAGATACGCAGTATTTT
v_gene: TRBV7-2; d_gene: NA; j_gene: TRBJ2-7; abundance: once; CDR3aa: CASTFTDASPSYEQYF; CDR3nt: TGTGCCAGCACCTTTACTGACGCTAGCCCCAGCTACGAGCAGTACTTC
v_gene: TRBV6-1; d_gene: NA; j_gene: TRBJ2-5; abundance: NA; CDR3aa: CASSWETQYF; CDR3nt: TGTGCCAGCAGCTGGGAGACCCAGTACTTC
v_gene: TRBV6-6; d_gene: TRBD1; j_gene: TRBJ2-7; abundance: NA; CDR3aa: CASSSGQGPYEQYF; CDR3nt: TGTGCCAGCAGTTCGGGACAGGGCCCCTACGAGCAGTACTTC
v_gene: TRBV5-5; d_gene: TRBD2; j_gene: TRBJ2-7; abundance: NA; CDR3aa: CASSPPGGTYEQYF; CDR3nt: TGTGCCAGCAGCCCCCCCGGGGGGACCTACGAGCAGTACTTC
v_gene: TRBV9; d_gene: TRBD2; j_gene: TRBJ2-1; abundance: NA; CDR3aa: CASSVAGGPYNEQFF; CDR3nt: TGTGCCAGCAGCGTAGCGGGAGGCCCCTACAATGAGCAGTTCTTC
v_gene: TRBV28; d_gene: NA; j_gene: TRBJ1-2; abundance: NA; CDR3aa: CASSLSAQTYGYTF; CDR3nt: TGTGCCAGCAGTTTGAGTGCCCAAACCTATGGCTACACCTTC
v_gene: TRBV5-3; d_gene: TRBD1; j_gene: TRBJ1-2; abundance: once; CDR3aa: CARSWDRSAPKGYTF; CDR3nt: TGTGCCAGAAGCTGGGACAGGTCGGCCCCAAAAGGCTACACCTTC
v_gene: TRBV9; d_gene: TRBD2; j_gene: TRBJ2-2; abundance: NA; CDR3aa: CASGSLTSGSGELFF; CDR3nt: TGTGCCAGCGGCTCCCTCACTAGCGGGAGTGGGGAGCTGTTTTTT
v_gene: TRBV2; d_gene: TRBD1; j_gene: TRBJ2-2; abundance: NA; CDR3aa: CARLGQLFLGELFF; CDR3nt: TGTGCCAGACTGGGACAGTTGTTTTTGGGGGAGCTGTTTTTT
v_gene: TRBV7-6; d_gene: TRBD2; j_gene: TRBJ2-3; abundance: NA; CDR3aa: CASSLELGGLAGAEADTQYF; CDR3nt: TGTGCCAGCAGCTTAGAACTTGGGGGACTAGCGGGAGCTGAAGCAGATACGCAGTATTTT
v_gene: TRBV6-4; d_gene: TRBD2; j_gene: TRBJ2-3; abundance: NA; CDR3aa: CASSDNRDYSYTQYF; CDR3nt: TGTGCCAGCAGTGACAACCGGGACTATTCGTATACGCAGTATTTT
v_gene: TRBV13; d_gene: TRBD2; j_gene: TRBJ2-7; abundance: NA; CDR3aa: CASSLGTSTYEQYF; CDR3nt: TGTGCCAGCAGCTTAGGGACTAGCACGTACGAGCAGTACTTC
v_gene: TRBV2; d_gene: NA; j_gene: TRBJ2-5; abundance: NA; CDR3aa: CASSRDGASEQYF; CDR3nt: TGTGCCAGCAGCCGGGACGGAGCATCGGAGCAGTACTTC
v_gene: TRBV11-2; d_gene: NA; j_gene: TRBJ1-5; abundance: NA; CDR3aa: CASSSDSQPQHF; CDR3nt: TGTGCCAGCAGCTCGGACAGCCAGCCCCAGCATTTT
v_gene: TRBV7-6; d_gene: NA; j_gene: TRBJ2-1; abundance: NA; CDR3aa: CASSPLGVSSYNEQFF; CDR3nt: TGTGCCAGCAGCCCCCTGGGTGTTAGCTCCTACAATGAGCAGTTCTTC
v_gene: TRBV7-2; d_gene: NA; j_gene: TRBJ2-7; abundance: NA; CDR3aa: CASSEYYEQYF; CDR3nt: TGTGCCAGCAGCGAGTACTACGAGCAGTACTTC
v_gene: TRBV6-5; d_gene: NA; j_gene: TRBJ2-5; abundance: NA; CDR3aa: CASSYSPGQETQYF; CDR3nt: TGTGCCAGCAGTTACTCCCCAGGGCAAGAGACCCAGTACTTC
v_gene: TRBV7-9; d_gene: NA; j_gene: TRBJ2-7; abundance: NA; CDR3aa: CASSLESRGERASYEQYF; CDR3nt: TGTGCCAGCAGCTTAGAAAGCCGAGGCGAGAGAGCCTCCTACGAGCAGTACTTC
v_gene: TRBV9; d_gene: NA; j_gene: TRBJ1-5; abundance: NA; CDR3aa: CASSLGAGNQPQHF; CDR3nt: TGTGCCAGCAGCCTAGGGGCAGGCAATCAGCCCCAGCATTTT
v_gene: TRBV5-6; d_gene: NA; j_gene: TRBJ2-7; abundance: NA; CDR3aa: CASRLGGLSNYEQYF; CDR3nt: TGTGCCAGCAGACTTGGAGGACTAAGTAATTACGAGCAGTACTTC